The present TCR beta chain was sequenced within a study of cytotoxic CD8 clonotypes in ibrutinib-treated CLL (dated by TCRdb to the early 2020s). Regarding the research as a whole: The cohort had 11 relapsed/refractory and approximately 15 treatment-naive patients; fewer than 18 were IGHV unmutated. Partial responses were observed in about 24 patients and complete responses in 2; after a median follow-up of 68 months, remission was maintained in approximately 15 patients and progression was observed in some twelve. Response samples were taken after a median of approximately a year on treatment, ranging from about 6 to 40 months. On average, each sample yielded around 230,000 productive templates and 85,000 to 95,000 productive rearrangements. Longitudinal samples were available for about 30% of the roughly 86 trial participants. Cryopreserved peripheral blood mononuclear cells were collected at three points: before therapy, at response, and at either sustained remission or disease progression. All remission and progressive disease samples were collected while patients were still receiving ibrutinib. What the study reported, not specific to this receptor: Lymph node repertoires were not examined, and the timing of sampling was not matched between patients in sustained remission and those whose disease progressed. Public clonotypes were rare and either shrank or stayed stable during treatment, and the rise in clonality at ibrutinib response reflected expansion of private clonotypes. An increase in clonality was observed at ibrutinib response, with clonality remaining stable during sustained remission and falling back toward baseline at progression. Baseline clonality was found to be higher than that of age-matched healthy donors and was strongly correlated with circulating CD8+ T-cell counts.

Remarks on this clone: Its antigen target is currently unknown. No much larger clone is present one base from it, and per-base qualities are unavailable.

A MiSeq instrument was used for deep resolution sequencing, which targeted depths ranging from 1 in 1 million up to 1 in 200,000 T cells, with coverage averaging 10x for each clonotype. The immunoSEQ hsTCRB Kit was used to generate the TCR beta libraries. For the original study's pipeline: The data were analyzed with ImmunoSEQ Analyzer and ImmunoSEQ Data Assistant, and V, D and J gene assignments followed IMGT definitions. Clonality, which ranges from 0 to 1, was calculated as one minus the normalized Shannon entropy of productive rearrangement frequencies. Public clonotype analysis was restricted to overrepresented clonotypes comprising at least 0.05% of each patient's repertoire. Approximately 13 age-matched healthy donor repertoires from immuneACCESS served as clonality controls. What TCRdb holds here is the immuneACCESS table cut down to in-frame rearrangements. Part of the clones is not present; checked against another copy, under half of the missing clones reflect an unresolved V gene, and the others are unexplained. The V and J calls and clone size were taken over from that table, and D and trimming were inferred from the DNA. Present in this sample are 40,000 or so clones, about 70% of which were seen just once. Around 9.1% of the sample lies in the top ten.

The sample's time point label, in plain terms: progressive disease on ibrutinib. For TCR beta library preparation, about 2 micrograms of genomic DNA were isolated from cryopreserved PBMCs. High-throughput TCR beta sequencing was performed on longitudinal blood samples from CLL patients receiving ibrutinib monotherapy. The patients were enrolled in a single-center, open-label phase 2 trial of ibrutinib monotherapy. The starting material was PBMCs, obtained at disease progression, from a patient treated with ibrutinib. This TCR was sampled from a human donor with chronic lymphocytic leukemia.

The encoded CDR3 is CASGSGGATNEKLFF. The nucleotides read TGTGCCAGCGGCTCGGGTGGGGCAACTAATGAAAAACTGTTTTTT. The V and J genes are TRBV6-5 and TRBJ1-4, with the D gene not confidently named. The CDR3 runs 15 amino acids, cysteine and phenylalanine included. The retained sequence is limited to the CDR3, 45 bases, with the frame set at the first base. Cut back by 8 bases and 0 bases, the V and J ends lie 13 bases apart. The germline V gene supplies CDR1 MNHEY and CDR2 SVGAGI.